The sequence of this T cell receptor (beta chain) was determined in a study of identical twins. TCRdb re-called the 5' RACE reads through MiXCR, storing one row per CDR3 protein. The table shows some 590,000 distinct CDR3 sequences, with approximately 9.6% occurring only once. The CDR3 consists of 13 residues. CDR1 and CDR2 from the germline V gene are SGHTA and FQGNSA. The V segment lost 5 bases and the J segment 6 bases; nucleotides outside the gene matches: 5. These sequences were also reported in another study, on yellow fever vaccine responses in identical twins.

Material: PBMCs. The sequence was obtained from a woman aged 18-30 years in good health. This chain uses TRBV7-2 with TRBJ2-7; 9 bases agree with TRBD2. The CDR3 protein is CASSLPSGVEQYF. The DNA for the CDR3 is TGTGCCAGCAGCCTGCCTAGCGGGGTCGAGCAGTACTTC.